This T cell receptor (beta chain) was captured by sequencing in a study of graft-versus-host responses after intestinal transplantation. As for the study in general: Recipients uniformly received anti-thymocyte globulin induction, followed by tacrolimus and steroids for approximately 3 years. Study-level points and caveats: Recipient marrow harbored GvH clones, some of which surfaced first in ileum or blood.

Profiling relied on immunoSEQ multiplex PCR, and the TCRdb table lists in-frame clones only, not all of them. In the table there are approximately 86,000 clones, around 93% of which are singletons. Regarding this clone: Its antigen is undetermined.

V lost 2 bases to trimming and J lost 1 base; unmatched junction nucleotides: 2. This CDR3 is 15 amino acids long. The V gene's germline CDR1 is SGHNT and CDR2 YYREEE (reference sequence). The chain carries TRBV5-4 and TRBJ1-1, with 10 bases matching TRBD1. This clonotype originated in a human donor who was the organ donor for an intestinal transplant. The starting material was unstimulated CD8+ T cells sorted from spleen or lymph node cells, obtained before transplant. The CDR3 coding sequence is TGTGCCAGCAGCTTCCGGGACAGGGGGAACACTGAAGCTTTCTTT. This gives the protein CASSFRDRGNTEAFF.